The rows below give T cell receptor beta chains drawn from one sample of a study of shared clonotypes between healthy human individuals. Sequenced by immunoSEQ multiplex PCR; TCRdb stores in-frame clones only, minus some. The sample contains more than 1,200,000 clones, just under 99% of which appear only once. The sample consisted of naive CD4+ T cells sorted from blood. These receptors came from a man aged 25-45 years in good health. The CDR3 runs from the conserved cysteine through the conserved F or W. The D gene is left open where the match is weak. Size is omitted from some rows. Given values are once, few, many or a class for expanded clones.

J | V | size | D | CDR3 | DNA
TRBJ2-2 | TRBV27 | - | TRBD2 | CASSLRASGRAVGTGELFF | TGTGCCAGCAGTTTAAGGGCTAGCGGGAGGGCCGTCGGCACCGGGGAGCTGTTTTTT
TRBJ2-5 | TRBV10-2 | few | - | CASSRRRETQYF | TGCGCCAGCAGTAGACGGCGGGAGACCCAGTACTTC
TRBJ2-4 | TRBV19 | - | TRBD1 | CASSMVQGGVKNIQYF | TGTGCCAGTAGTATGGTACAGGGGGGAGTCAAAAACATTCAGTACTTC
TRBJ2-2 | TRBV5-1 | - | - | CASSFDLLGNTGELFF | TGCGCCAGCAGCTTTGATTTATTGGGGAACACCGGGGAGCTGTTTTTT
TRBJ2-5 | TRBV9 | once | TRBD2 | CASSVEHRVSSGRRVANQETQYF | TGTGCCAGCAGCGTAGAACATCGGGTGAGTAGCGGGAGAAGGGTGGCTAACCAAGAGACCCAGTACTTC
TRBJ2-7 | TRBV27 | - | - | CASSFDGPYEQYF | TGTGCCAGCAGTTTTGACGGGCCCTACGAGCAGTACTTC
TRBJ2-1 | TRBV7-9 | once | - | CASSLRWADEQFF | TGTGCCAGCAGCTTAAGGTGGGCCGATGAGCAGTTCTTC
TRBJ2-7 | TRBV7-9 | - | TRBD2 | CASSLGLAGVYVQYF | TGTGCCAGCAGCTTGGGACTAGCGGGAGTTTATGTGCAGTACTTC
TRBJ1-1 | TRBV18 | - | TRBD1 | CASSSSRDSNTEAFF | TGTGCCAGCTCATCCTCCCGGGACAGTAACACTGAAGCTTTCTTT
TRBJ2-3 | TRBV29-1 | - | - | CSVAGYRAPDTQYF | TGCAGCGTTGCGGGGTATAGAGCTCCGGATACGCAGTATTTT
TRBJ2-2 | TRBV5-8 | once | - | CASSLAVVGELFF | TGTGCCAGCAGCTTGGCCGTAGTCGGGGAGCTGTTTTTT
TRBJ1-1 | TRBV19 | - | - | CASCGRGRNTEAFF | TGTGCCTCGTGCGGGAGGGGCAGGAACACTGAAGCTTTCTTT
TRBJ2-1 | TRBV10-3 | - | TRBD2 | CAISESTSGIDEQFF | TGTGCCATCAGTGAGTCAACTAGCGGGATTGATGAGCAGTTCTTC
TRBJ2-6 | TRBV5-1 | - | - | CASSSPGAGANVLTF | TGCGCCAGCAGCTCTCCAGGGGCTGGGGCCAACGTCCTGACTTTC
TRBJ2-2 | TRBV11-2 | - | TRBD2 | CASSLTSGRAYTGELFF | TGTGCCAGCAGCCTGACTAGCGGGAGGGCCTACACCGGGGAGCTGTTTTTT
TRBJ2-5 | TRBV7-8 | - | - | CASRQGEETQYF | TGTGCCAGCAGACAGGGTGAAGAGACCCAGTACTTC
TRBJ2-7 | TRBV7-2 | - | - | CASSLHPIPRDKYEQYF | TGTGCCAGCAGCTTACACCCTATCCCGAGGGACAAGTACGAGCAGTACTTC
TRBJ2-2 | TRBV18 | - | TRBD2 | CASSPMAGANTGELFF | TGTGCCAGCTCACCAATGGCGGGAGCGAACACCGGGGAGCTGTTTTTT
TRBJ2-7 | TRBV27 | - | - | CASSPSGYEQYF | TGTGCCAGCAGTCCCTCAGGATACGAGCAGTACTTC
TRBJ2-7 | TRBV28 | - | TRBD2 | CASSVASGSIYEQYF | TGTGCCAGCAGCGTGGCTAGCGGGAGTATCTACGAGCAGTACTTC
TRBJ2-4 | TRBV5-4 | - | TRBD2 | CASSSGLAEQNIQYF | TGTGCCAGCAGCTCGGGACTAGCGGAACAAAACATTCAGTACTTC
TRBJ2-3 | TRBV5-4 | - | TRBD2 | CASSLAGFTAGGPDTQYF | TGTGCCAGCAGCTTGGCTGGGTTTACAGCGGGAGGTCCAGATACGCAGTATTTT
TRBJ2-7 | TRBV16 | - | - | CASSQNGRYEQYF | TGTGCCAGCAGCCAAAACGGACGCTACGAGCAGTACTTC
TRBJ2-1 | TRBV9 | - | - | CASSVFPYNEQFF | TGTGCCAGCAGCGTATTTCCCTACAATGAGCAGTTCTTC
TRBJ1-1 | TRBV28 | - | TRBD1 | CASSLSGTGGTEAFF | TGTGCCAGCAGCCTTTCCGGGACAGGGGGCACTGAAGCTTTCTTT
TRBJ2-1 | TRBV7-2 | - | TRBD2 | CASSFRRGKRDSYNEQFF | TGTGCCAGCAGCTTTAGGAGGGGCAAGCGGGACTCCTACAATGAGCAGTTCTTC
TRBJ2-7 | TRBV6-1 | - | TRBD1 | CAGKTGGAYEQYF | TGTGCAGGAAAGACAGGGGGGGCCTACGAGCAGTACTTC
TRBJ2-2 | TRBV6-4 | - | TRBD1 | CASRDQTGNGELFF | TGTGCCAGCAGAGACCAGACAGGGAACGGGGAGCTGTTTTTT
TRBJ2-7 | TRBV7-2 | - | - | CASSLGAAVSYEQYF | TGTGCCAGCAGCTTAGGGGCAGCAGTCTCCTACGAGCAGTACTTC
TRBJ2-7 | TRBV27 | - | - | CASSLLSVGRTAYEQYF | TGTGCCAGCAGTTTATTGTCGGTCGGGAGAACGGCCTACGAGCAGTACTTC
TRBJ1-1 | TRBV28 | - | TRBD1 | CASRPRTGNTEAFF | TGTGCCAGCAGACCTAGGACAGGGAACACTGAAGCTTTCTTT
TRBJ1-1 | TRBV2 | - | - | CASSGNGKTEAFF | TGTGCCAGCAGTGGTAATGGGAAAACTGAAGCTTTCTTT
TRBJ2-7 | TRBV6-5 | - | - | CASGWSRVHEQYF | TGTGCCAGCGGGTGGTCCAGAGTCCACGAGCAGTACTTC
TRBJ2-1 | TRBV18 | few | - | CASSPSLEQFF | TGTGCCAGCTCACCTTCTCTAGAGCAGTTCTTC
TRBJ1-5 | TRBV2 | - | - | CASRESGVAQPQHF | TGTGCCAGCAGGGAGAGCGGGGTGGCTCAGCCCCAGCATTTT
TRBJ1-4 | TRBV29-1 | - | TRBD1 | CSVGGGTGDEKLFF | TGCAGCGTTGGGGGTGGGACAGGGGATGAAAAACTGTTTTTT
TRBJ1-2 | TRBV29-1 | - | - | CSVVFRPQGYYGYTF | TGCAGCGTTGTGTTCCGTCCCCAGGGGTACTATGGCTACACCTTC
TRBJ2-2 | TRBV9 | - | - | CASSAIGRADTGELFF | TGTGCCAGCAGCGCTATCGGCAGGGCGGACACCGGGGAGCTGTTTTTT
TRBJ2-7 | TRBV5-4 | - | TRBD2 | CASSRRLAGEGDEQYF | TGTGCCAGCAGCAGACGACTAGCGGGAGAAGGGGACGAGCAGTACTTC
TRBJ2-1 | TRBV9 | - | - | CASSVGFTQSYNEQFF | TGTGCCAGCAGCGTAGGGTTCACACAGTCCTACAATGAGCAGTTCTTC
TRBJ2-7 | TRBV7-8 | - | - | CASSLGRDVSSYEQYF | TGTGCCAGCAGCTTAGGCCGGGACGTAAGCTCCTACGAGCAGTACTTC
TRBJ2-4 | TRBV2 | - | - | CASLPGIRAKNIQYF | TGTGCCAGCCTACCAGGGATCCGAGCCAAAAACATTCAGTACTTC
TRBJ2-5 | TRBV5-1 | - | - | CASSISGTNSKTQYF | TGCGCCAGCAGCATCTCCGGGACAAATTCGAAGACCCAGTACTTC
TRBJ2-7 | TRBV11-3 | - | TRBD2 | CASSLREGTSEQYF | TGTGCCAGCAGCCTAAGGGAGGGGACGAGCGAGCAGTACTTC
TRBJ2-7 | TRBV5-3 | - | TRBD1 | CARSFPIGTGYCEQYF | TGTGCCAGAAGTTTTCCAATAGGGACAGGGTATTGCGAGCAGTACTTC
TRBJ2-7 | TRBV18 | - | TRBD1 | CASSPLTGKVAGPPYEQYF | TGTGCCAGCTCACCACTGACAGGGAAAGTCGCCGGTCCCCCCTACGAGCAGTACTTC
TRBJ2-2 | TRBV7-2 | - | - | CASSFATVGGELFF | TGTGCCAGCAGCTTTGCGACGGTGGGAGGGGAGCTGTTTTTT
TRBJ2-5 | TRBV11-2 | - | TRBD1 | CASSPRTGAYQETQYF | TGTGCCAGCAGCCCCCGGACAGGGGCGTACCAAGAGACCCAGTACTTC
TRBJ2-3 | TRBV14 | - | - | CASSHSVYSGDTQYF | TGTGCCAGCAGCCATTCCGTCTACTCTGGGGATACGCAGTATTTT